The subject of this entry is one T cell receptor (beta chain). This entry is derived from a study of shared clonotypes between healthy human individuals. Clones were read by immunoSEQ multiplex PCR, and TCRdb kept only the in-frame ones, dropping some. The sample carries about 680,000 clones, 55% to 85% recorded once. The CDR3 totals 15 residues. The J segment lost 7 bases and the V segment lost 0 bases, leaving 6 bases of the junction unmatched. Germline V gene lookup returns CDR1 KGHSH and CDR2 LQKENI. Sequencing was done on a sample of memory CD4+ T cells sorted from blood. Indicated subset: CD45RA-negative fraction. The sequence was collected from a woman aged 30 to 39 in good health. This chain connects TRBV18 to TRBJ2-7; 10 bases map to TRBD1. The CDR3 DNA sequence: TGTGCCAGCTCACCACCCGGGACAGGGGTGCGTGAGCAGTACTTC. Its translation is CASSPPGTGVREQYF.